Here is one TCR beta chain with its context. Its antigen is currently unknown. The study based diagnoses on clinical symptoms, serum thyroxine and TRAb, thyroid ultrasound and orbital computed tomography. From less than 13 ml of fresh peripheral blood, PBMCs were isolated. This CDR3 spans 13 amino acids. Trimming at V came to 10 bases and at J to 9 bases, leaving 11 bases not matched to a gene. Germline lookup yields CDR1 LNHDA and CDR2 SQIVND (reference sequence). The data stem from a study of T cells in Graves' hyperthyroidism and ophthalmopathy. Study-level findings and limits: Median prediction lead before ophthalmopathy onset was 6 to 8 months with the model. A 13 V-J signature model discriminated ophthalmopathy versus stable hyperthyroidism.

Amplified TCR beta CDR3 regions came from RNA transcripts. The study used the HTBI primer set for a first-round RT-PCR of the TCR CDR3. TCRdb recomputed calls from the multiplex PCR reads with MiXCR, one row per CDR3 protein. Of about 620,000 distinct CDR3 sequences listed, roughly 17% are singletons. The receptor was derived from a young woman with Graves' hyperthyroidism. Sequenced sample: blood. The V gene is TRBV19, the J gene TRBJ1-5; 8 bases line up with TRBD1. This chain's CDR3 is CATSITGGGPQHF. The CDR3 region has the DNA TGTGCCACCAGCATTACAGGGGGAGGGCCCCAGCATTTT.